These 32 T cell receptor beta chains share one sample of origin, sequenced in a study of beta chain features in type 1 diabetes. Study-level results: Type 1 diabetes patients showed a moderate but significant shortening of TCRB CDR3s in all four CD4+ subsets.

The antigens these receptors bind are not known. The entirety of the isolated RNA underwent reverse transcription, so expressed TCRB transcripts were sequenced. Libraries were prepared by immunoSEQ multiplex PCR; TCRdb keeps only in-frame clonotypes and omits some of them. The sample has 300,000 to 450,000 clones, around 10% seen once. The sample comprised central memory CD4+ T cells from blood. These receptors came from a man younger than 40 with type 1 diabetes.

This clone came up many times. The chain combines TRBV28 with TRBJ1-3; unclear D gene. Trimming cost V 6 bases and J 0 bases, with 12 bases left between them. Germline V gene sequence: CDR1 MDHEN, CDR2 SYDVKM. The CDR3 totals 15 residues. DNA of the CDR3: TGTGCCAGCAGCCGGAGAGGCCTCTCTGGAAACACCATATATTTT. It translates to CASSRRGLSGNTIYF.

This clone has only a few counts. This rearrangement joins TRBV5-1 to TRBJ2-5, with 8 bases fitting TRBD2. V shed 5 bases and J 1 base; nucleotides not matched to a gene: 4. CDR1 SGHRS and CDR2 YFSETQ come from the germline V gene. The CDR3 runs 14 residues. CDR3 loop: CASSTGGSQETQYF. The CDR3 nucleotides are TGCGCCAGCAGTACGGGGGGGTCCCAAGAGACCCAGTACTTC.

This clone was counted only a few times. Here the CDR3 reads CSVELAGGYEQYF. The CDR3 bases are TGCAGCGTTGAACTAGCGGGAGGTTACGAGCAGTACTTC. The J gene is TRBJ2-7, the V gene TRBV29-1; TRBD2 agrees at 11 bases. Germline-derived CDR1 and CDR2 are SQVTM and ANQGSEA. The CDR3 consists of 13 residues. Trimming at V came to 2 bases and at J to 4 bases, leaving 1 base not matched to a gene.

Only a few counts were recorded for this clone. The chain recombines TRBV25-1 with TRBJ2-2; TRBD1 might be the D (5 bases). The CDR3 is 15 residues long. With 6 bases removed from V and 2 bases from J, the gap between germline ends came to 13 bases. Germline loops: CDR1 MGHDK, CDR2 SYGVNS. The CDR3 protein is CASRPDRVNTGELFF. In DNA form, the CDR3 reads TGTGCCAGCAGACCTGACAGAGTAAACACCGGGGAGCTGTTTTTT.

The rearrangement links TRBV11-2 to TRBJ2-2; 7 bases are a match to TRBD2. V lost 0 bases, J lost 6 bases, and 4 bases stayed unmatched. This CDR3 is 15 amino acids long. CDR1 and CDR2 from the germline V gene are SGHAT and FQNNGV. The CDR3 region has the DNA TGTGCCAGCAGCTTAGAGATAGCGGGTTCCGGGGAGCTGTTTTTT. Translated: CASSLEIAGSGELFF.

The rearrangement links TRBV28 to TRBJ1-1; D is undetermined. With 4 bases removed from V and 4 bases from J, the gap between germline ends came to 16 bases. The CDR3 is made up of 15 amino acids. Germline lookup yields CDR1 MDHEN and CDR2 SYDVKM. CDR3 in DNA: TGTGCCAGCAGTTCTCCCGGTGTGGCCGGCACTGAAGCTTTCTTT. Its translation: CASSSPGVAGTEAFF.

This clone was found a few times. The V gene is TRBV27, the J gene TRBJ1-1; TRBD1 matches at 7 bases. Germline CDR1 and CDR2: MNHEY and SMNVEV (reference sequence). The CDR3 extends over 12 amino acids. J lost 8 bases, V lost 7 bases, and 7 bases had no gene match. The CDR3 loop is CASKGAGAEAFF. The CDR3 bases are TGTGCCAGCAAGGGGGCCGGGGCCGAAGCTTTCTTT.

There are many counts of this clone. The chain recombines TRBV5-8 with TRBJ2-7, with a weak D call TRBD2 (5 bases). V was clipped by 2 bases and J by 6 bases, with 12 bases between them. The germline V gene encodes CDR1 SGHTS and CDR2 YDEGEE. This CDR3 is built from 13 residues. The CDR3 region has the DNA TGTGCCAGCAGCTTAGTTCGACGGGGCGAGCAGTACTTC. Its protein product is CASSLVRRGEQYF.

The chain joins TRBV29-1 to TRBJ2-1, with TRBD1 as a possible D gene (5 bases). With 6 bases removed from V and 6 bases from J, the gap between germline ends came to 15 bases. Germline V lookup: CDR1 SQVTM, CDR2 ANQGSEA. The CDR3 has 13 residues. For the CDR3, the DNA is TGCAGCGTACAAAAGCAGGGTGGCAATGAGCAGTTCTTC. It codes for CSVQKQGGNEQFF.

The chain recombines TRBV7-9 with TRBJ2-2, with 8 bases lining up with TRBD2. The junction had 7 bases not matched to a gene; V was cut back by 7 bases and J by 9 bases. The CDR3 totals 13 residues. Germline values: CDR1 SEHNR, CDR2 FQNEAQ (reference sequence). CDR3 residues: CASIAGRHRELFF. CDR3 nucleotides: TGTGCCAGCATAGCGGGGCGGCACCGGGAGCTGTTTTTT.

This clone has a handful of counts. The rearrangement joins TRBV18 to TRBJ2-1; no firm D call. The CDR3 is 13 residues long. Germline V lookup: CDR1 KGHSH, CDR2 LQKENI. Trimming pared 6 bases from V and 7 bases from J, leaving 13 bases between. The CDR3 coding sequence is TGTGCCAGCTCCTCCCGGAGTCTTAATGAGCAGTTCTTC. Translated: CASSSRSLNEQFF. Drawing the rest from reference TRBV18 and TRBJ2-1, the complete variable domain is NAGVMQNPRHLVRRRGQEARLRCSPMKGHSHVYWYRQLPEEGLKFMVYLQKENIIDESGMPKERFSAEFPKEGPSILRIQQVVRGDSAAYFCASSSRSLNEQFFGPGTRLTVL.

This clone was seen a handful of times. The J gene is TRBJ2-5, the V gene TRBV27, with D maybe TRBD2 (5 bases). The J call may be incorrect, as the DNA end agrees better with TRBJ2-7. The germline V gene has CDR1 MNHEY and CDR2 SMNVEV (reference sequence). The CDR3 is 13 amino acids. The CDR3 is CASSFRGSYEQYF. In nucleotides, the CDR3 is TGTGCCAGCAGTTTCCGGGGCTCCTACGAGCAGTACTTC.

The genes are TRBV7-9 and TRBJ1-4; 12 bases match TRBD1. The CDR3 spans 17 residues. Germline V gene sequence: CDR1 SEHNR, CDR2 FQNEAQ (reference sequence). The J segment lost 3 bases and the V segment lost 5 bases, leaving 7 bases of the junction unmatched. CDR3 loop: CASSRGQGAFSNEKLFF. CDR3 coding DNA: TGTGCCAGCAGCAGGGGACAGGGGGCGTTCTCTAATGAAAAACTGTTTTTT.

Of note for this clone: Mismatch with germline at one junction end may stem from a read error. The V call is TRBV7-9, the J call TRBJ1-2; the D gene is possibly TRBD1 (6 bases). Per the germline V gene, CDR1 is SEHNR and CDR2 is FQNEAQ (reference sequence). CDR3 length: 14 residues. In DNA form, the CDR3 reads TGCGCCAGCATCCCCTTGCCAGGGGTGGGCGGCTACACCTTC. It specifies CASIPLPGVGGYTF.

This clone was recorded a few times. This sequence joins TRBV11-3 and TRBJ2-3; 12 positions match TRBD2. CDR1 SGHNT and CDR2 YENEEA come from the germline V gene. V dropped 1 base and J dropped 4; count of bases not matched to a gene: 0. The CDR3 consists of 15 residues. DNA for the CDR3: TGTGCCAGCAGCTTAGGACTAGCGGGGGCAGATACGCAGTATTTT. Translated, it gives CASSLGLAGADTQYF.

This clone was counted between two and nine times. The V call is TRBV28, the J call TRBJ2-3; 11 bases fit TRBD1. Germline assignment: CDR1 MDHEN and CDR2 SYDVKM. The V segment lost 4 bases and the J segment 5 bases; nucleotides outside the gene matches: 5. The CDR3 has 15 amino acids. As DNA, the CDR3 is TGTGCCAGCAGTTCCCGGACAGGGGGCGGAGATACGCAGTATTTT. Translated: CASSSRTGGGDTQYF.

The chain recombines TRBV7-9 with TRBJ1-5; D not certain. The CDR3 is 13 residues long. CDR1 and CDR2 (germline): SEHNR, FQNEAQ (reference sequence). The ends were cut back, 5 bases at V and 5 bases at J, with 10 bases in the middle. CDR3 nucleotides: TGTGCCAGCAGCGTGTCCTTTTATCAGCCCCAGCATTTT. This encodes CASSVSFYQPQHF. Full variable domain (remainder filled in from reference TRBV7-9 and TRBJ1-5): DTGVSQNPRHKITKRGQNVTFRCDPISEHNRLYWYRQTLGQGPEFLTYFQNEAQLEKSRLLSDRFSAERPKGSFSTLEIQRTEQGDSAMYLCASSVSFYQPQHFGDGTRLSIL.

The rearrangement joins TRBV11-2 to TRBJ2-5; tentatively, D is TRBD1 (5 bases). Trimming stripped 6 bases from V and 5 bases from J, with 25 bases between. CDR1 and CDR2 from the germline V gene are SGHAT and FQNNGV. CDR3 size: 17 residues. In DNA form, the CDR3 reads TGTGCCAGCAGGCCCCCCTGGAACGCTCCTGGGGCCGAGACCCAGTACTTC. Its translation: CASRPPWNAPGAETQYF.

This clone has a count of ten or more. The chain uses TRBV11-2 and TRBJ2-1, with D perhaps TRBD2 (7 bases). The CDR3 is 18 residues long. The germline V and J ends were trimmed by 0 bases and 5 bases, with 20 bases remaining between them. Germline V gene sequence: CDR1 SGHAT, CDR2 FQNNGV. CDR3 region: CASSLDQGGSGHDNEQFF. The CDR3 DNA is TGTGCCAGCAGCTTAGATCAAGGGGGTAGCGGGCATGACAATGAGCAGTTCTTC.

This clone occurred many times. The J gene is TRBJ2-3, the V gene TRBV6-1, with D possibly TRBD2 on 5 matching bases. Germline-derived CDR1 and CDR2 are MNHNS and SASEGT. Deletions cut 4 bases from V and 1 base from J, with 12 bases between. The CDR3 totals 15 residues. Here the CDR3 DNA reads TGTGCCAGCAGTGTAGGGCAGAGGGGCACAGATACGCAGTATTTT. It codes for CASSVGQRGTDTQYF.

The chain has TRBV6-1 and TRBJ2-7, with D tentatively TRBD1 (6 bases). Trimming pared 5 bases from V and 3 bases from J, leaving 11 bases between. CDR3 size: 13 residues. Germline V gene data show CDR1 as MNHNS and CDR2 as SASEGT. DNA of the CDR3: TGTGCCAGCAGTTCGGACAGTCTCTACGAGCAGTACTTC. This encodes CASSSDSLYEQYF.

V is TRBV7-6 and J is TRBJ2-5, with a tentative D call TRBD2 (5 bases). The J call may be in error: the DNA end matches TRBJ2-7 better. Germline V gene lookup returns CDR1 SGHVS and CDR2 FNYEAQ. The length of the CDR3 is 15 residues. This CDR3 is CASSLPGYSSYEQYF. DNA of the CDR3: TGTGCCAGCAGCTTACCGGGGTACAGCTCCTACGAGCAGTACTTC.

This chain joins TRBV7-2 and TRBJ1-4; the D is unclear. The CDR3 consists of 14 residues. Germline V gives CDR1 SGHTA, CDR2 FQGNSA. V lost 3 bases, J lost 6 bases, and 11 bases lay in between. Written as DNA, the CDR3 is TGTGCCAGCAGCTTCAGCGGTGTAGATGAAAAACTGTTTTTT. Protein sequence: CASSFSGVDEKLFF.

The genes are TRBV2 and TRBJ2-6, with TRBD2 identical over 9 bases. CDR1 SNHLY and CDR2 FYNNEI come from the germline V gene. The CDR3 length is 17 residues. The J segment lost 2 bases and the V segment lost 7 bases, leaving 9 bases of the junction unmatched. As DNA, the CDR3 is TGTGCCAGCATTAAAGAGCGGGAGGTAACTGGGGCCAACGTCCTGACTTTC. Amino acid sequence: CASIKEREVTGANVLTF.

The chain combines TRBV7-2 with TRBJ2-3, with 7 bases lining up with TRBD1. V shed 7 bases, J shed 9 bases, and the junction held 13 bases outside the gene matches. CDR1 and CDR2 (germline): SGHTA, FQGNSA. The CDR3 loop spans 14 amino acids. CDR3 region: CASNPTGTLQTQYF. The CDR3 region has the DNA TGTGCCAGCAACCCGACAGGGACACTTCAAACGCAGTATTTT. Using reference TRBV7-2 and TRBJ2-3 for the parts outside the CDR3, the full variable domain is GAGVSQSPSNKVTEKGKDVELRCDPISGHTALYWYRQSLGQGLEFLIYFQGNSAPDKSGLPSDRFSAERTGGSVSTLTIQRTQQEDSAVYLCASNPTGTLQTQYFGPGTRLTVL.

The genes are TRBV28 and TRBJ1-4; D not resolved. V was shortened by 5 bases and J by 8 bases, with 9 bases between the two germline ends. Per germline, CDR1 MDHEN and CDR2 SYDVKM. CDR3 length: 12 residues. The CDR3 loop is CASSALHEKLFF. CDR3 nucleotides: TGTGCCAGCAGTGCACTCCACGAAAAACTGTTTTTT.

The V and J genes are TRBV7-2 and TRBJ1-5, with TRBD1 as a possible D gene (6 bases). Germline V lookup: CDR1 SGHTA, CDR2 FQGNSA. V was cut by 3 bases and J by 6 bases, with 15 bases left in between. This CDR3 spans 15 amino acids. DNA for the CDR3: TGTGCCAGCAGCTTGGGTCAGGGGCCGGGTCAGCCCCAGCATTTT. This sequence encodes CASSLGQGPGQPQHF.

This clone has at least ten counts. The chain employs TRBV19 and TRBJ1-4; D unresolved. Per the germline V gene, CDR1 is LNHDA and CDR2 is SQIVND (reference sequence). The CDR3 extends over 15 amino acids. V lost 6 bases and J 0 bases, leaving 11 bases between the germline ends. CDR3 region: CASRNHGATNEKLFF. The CDR3 nucleotides read TGTGCCAGTAGGAACCACGGTGCAACTAATGAAAAACTGTTTTTT.

The chain links TRBV19 to TRBJ2-7; 10 bases map to TRBD2. Trimming cost V 5 bases and J 2 bases; bases outside gene matches: 6. Per the germline V gene, CDR1 is LNHDA and CDR2 is SQIVND (reference sequence). This CDR3 has 15 residues. CDR3 in amino acids: CASSATSGAAYEQYF. The CDR3 DNA sequence: TGTGCCAGTAGTGCAACTAGCGGGGCAGCCTACGAGCAGTACTTC.

V is TRBV5-1 and J is TRBJ2-5; no clear D gene. CDR1 and CDR2 (germline): SGHRS, YFSETQ. The CDR3 sequence is 15 residues long. Trimming cost V 4 bases and J 4 bases, with 17 bases left between them. CDR3 amino acids: CASSTDASQGETQYF. The CDR3 DNA is TGCGCCAGCAGCACGGACGCCAGCCAAGGAGAGACCCAGTACTTC.

This clone has at least ten counts. The V gene is TRBV6-5, the J gene TRBJ2-5; TRBD1 or TRBD2 may be the D gene (5 bases each). Germline loops: CDR1 MNHEY, CDR2 SVGAGI. This CDR3 comprises 12 residues. V lost 6 bases to trimming and J lost 10 bases, with 15 bases between them. The CDR3: CASSRDGQIQYF. The CDR3, as DNA: TGTGCCAGCAGCCGGGACGGGCAAATCCAGTACTTC.

This clone came up a few times. The chain uses TRBV6-5 and TRBJ1-5; no clear D gene. This CDR3 spans 15 amino acids. Between the trimmed V and J ends, which lost 6 bases and 0 bases, there was a span of 12 bases. The germline gives CDR1 MNHEY, CDR2 SVGAGI. CDR3 sequence reads: CASRPLRHSNQPQHF. The CDR3, as DNA: TGTGCCAGCAGGCCACTAAGGCATAGCAATCAGCCCCAGCATTTT.